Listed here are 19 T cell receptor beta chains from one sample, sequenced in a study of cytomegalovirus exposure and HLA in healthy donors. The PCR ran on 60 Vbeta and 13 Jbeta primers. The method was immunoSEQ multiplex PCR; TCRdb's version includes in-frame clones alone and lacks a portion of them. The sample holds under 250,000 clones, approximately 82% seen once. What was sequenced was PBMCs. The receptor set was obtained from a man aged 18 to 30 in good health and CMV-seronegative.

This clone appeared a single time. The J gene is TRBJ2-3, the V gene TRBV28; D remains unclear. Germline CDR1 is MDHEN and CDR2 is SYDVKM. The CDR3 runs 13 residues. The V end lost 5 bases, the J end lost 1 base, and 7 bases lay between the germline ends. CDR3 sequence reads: CASSESGTDTQYF. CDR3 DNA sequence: TGTGCCAGCAGTGAGTCGGGCACAGATACGCAGTATTTT.

The CDR3 nucleotides read TGTGCCAGCAGCGCTGACAGGGGAATGATGAACACTGAAGCTTTCTTT. Residues: CASSADRGMMNTEAFF. The rearrangement links TRBV9 to TRBJ1-1, with 8 nucleotides matching TRBD1. The CDR3 is 16 residues long. Trimming took 3 bases from V and 0 from J; bases not matched to a gene: 7. Germline CDR1 is SGDLS and CDR2 is YYNGEE.

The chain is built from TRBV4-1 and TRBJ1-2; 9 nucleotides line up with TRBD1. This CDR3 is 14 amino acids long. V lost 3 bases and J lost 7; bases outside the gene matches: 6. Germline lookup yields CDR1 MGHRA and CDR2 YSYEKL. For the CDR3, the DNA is TGCGCCAGCAGCCAGGGACAGGGACTGGGTGGCTACACCTTC. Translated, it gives CASSQGQGLGGYTF.

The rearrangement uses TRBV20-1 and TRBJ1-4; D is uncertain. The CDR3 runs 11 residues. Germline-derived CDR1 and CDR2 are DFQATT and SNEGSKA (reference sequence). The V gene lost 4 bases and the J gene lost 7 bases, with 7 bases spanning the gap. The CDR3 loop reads CSATPGEKLFF. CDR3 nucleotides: TGCAGTGCTACACCCGGTGAAAAACTGTTTTTT.

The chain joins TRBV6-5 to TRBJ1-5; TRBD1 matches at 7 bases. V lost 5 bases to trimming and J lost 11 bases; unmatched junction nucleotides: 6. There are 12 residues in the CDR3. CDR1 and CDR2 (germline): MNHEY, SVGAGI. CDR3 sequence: CASSETGLSQHF. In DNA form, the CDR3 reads TGTGCCAGCAGTGAGACAGGGCTGTCCCAGCATTTT.

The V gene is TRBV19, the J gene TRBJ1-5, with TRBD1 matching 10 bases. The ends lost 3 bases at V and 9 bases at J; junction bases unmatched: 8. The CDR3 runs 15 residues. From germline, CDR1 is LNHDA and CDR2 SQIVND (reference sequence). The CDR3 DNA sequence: TGTGCCAGTAGTATGATCGACAGGGGGCGTCCGCCCCAGCATTTT. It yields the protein CASSMIDRGRPPQHF.

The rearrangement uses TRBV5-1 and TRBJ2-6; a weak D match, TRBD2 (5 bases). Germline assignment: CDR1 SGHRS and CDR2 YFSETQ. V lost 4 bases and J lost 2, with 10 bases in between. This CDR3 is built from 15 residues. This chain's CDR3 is CASSGSKTGANVLTF. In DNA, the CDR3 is TGCGCCAGCAGCGGGAGCAAAACTGGGGCCAACGTCCTGACTTTC.

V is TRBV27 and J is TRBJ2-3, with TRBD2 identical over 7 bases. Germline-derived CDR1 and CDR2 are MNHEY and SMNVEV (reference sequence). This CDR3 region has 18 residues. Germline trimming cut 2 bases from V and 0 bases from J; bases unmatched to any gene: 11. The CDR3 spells CASSLSGTGIPSTDTQYF. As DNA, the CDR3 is TGTGCCAGCAGTTTAAGCGGGACGGGGATACCTAGCACAGATACGCAGTATTTT.

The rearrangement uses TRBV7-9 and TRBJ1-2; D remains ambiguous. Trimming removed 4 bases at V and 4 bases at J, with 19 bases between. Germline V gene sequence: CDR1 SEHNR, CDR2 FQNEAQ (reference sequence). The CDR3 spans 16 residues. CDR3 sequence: CASSSARAGEFYGYTF. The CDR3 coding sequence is TGTGCCAGCAGCTCCGCTCGTGCAGGTGAATTCTATGGCTACACCTTC.

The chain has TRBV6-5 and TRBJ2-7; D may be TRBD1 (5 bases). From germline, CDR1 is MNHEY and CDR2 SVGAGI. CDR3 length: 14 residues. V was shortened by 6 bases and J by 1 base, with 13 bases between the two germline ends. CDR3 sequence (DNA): TGTGCCAGCAGCAACAGGCCGCTGTCCTACGAGCAGTACTTC. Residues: CASSNRPLSYEQYF.

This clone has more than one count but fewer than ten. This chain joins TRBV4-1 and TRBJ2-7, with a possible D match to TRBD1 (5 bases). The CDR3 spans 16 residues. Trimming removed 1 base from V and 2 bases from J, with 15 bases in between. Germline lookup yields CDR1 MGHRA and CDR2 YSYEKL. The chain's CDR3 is CASSQVPRQFPYEQYF. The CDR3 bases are TGCGCCAGCAGCCAAGTCCCCCGACAGTTCCCCTACGAGCAGTACTTC.

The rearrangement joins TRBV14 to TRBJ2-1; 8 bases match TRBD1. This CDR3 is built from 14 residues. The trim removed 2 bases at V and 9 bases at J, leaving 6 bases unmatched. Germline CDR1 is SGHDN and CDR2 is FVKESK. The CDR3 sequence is CASSQRTGQGEQFF. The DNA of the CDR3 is TGTGCCAGCAGCCAAAGGACAGGGCAGGGTGAGCAGTTCTTC.

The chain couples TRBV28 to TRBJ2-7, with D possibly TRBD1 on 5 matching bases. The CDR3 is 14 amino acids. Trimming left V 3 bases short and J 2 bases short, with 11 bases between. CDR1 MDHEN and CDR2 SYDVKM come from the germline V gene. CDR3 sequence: CASSFSQGTYEQYF. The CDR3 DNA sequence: TGTGCCAGCAGTTTTTCTCAGGGTACCTACGAGCAGTACTTC.

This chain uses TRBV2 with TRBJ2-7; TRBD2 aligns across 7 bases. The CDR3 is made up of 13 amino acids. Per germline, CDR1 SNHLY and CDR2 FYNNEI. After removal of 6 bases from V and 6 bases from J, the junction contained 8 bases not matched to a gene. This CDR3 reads CASRPRLAAEQYF. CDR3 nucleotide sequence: TGTGCCAGCAGACCCAGACTAGCCGCCGAGCAGTACTTC.

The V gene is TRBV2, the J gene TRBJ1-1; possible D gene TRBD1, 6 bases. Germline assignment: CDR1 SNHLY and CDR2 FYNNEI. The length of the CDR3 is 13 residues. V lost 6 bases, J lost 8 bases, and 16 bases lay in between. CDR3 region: CASSRTVPKEAFF. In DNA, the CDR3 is TGTGCCAGCAGCCGGACAGTCCCTAAGGAAGCTTTCTTT. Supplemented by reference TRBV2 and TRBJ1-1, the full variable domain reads EPEVTQTPSHQVTQMGQEVILRCVPISNHLYFYWYRQILGQKVEFLVSFYNNEISEKSEIFDDQFSVERPDGSNFTLKIRSTKLEDSAMYFCASSRTVPKEAFFGQGTRLTVV.

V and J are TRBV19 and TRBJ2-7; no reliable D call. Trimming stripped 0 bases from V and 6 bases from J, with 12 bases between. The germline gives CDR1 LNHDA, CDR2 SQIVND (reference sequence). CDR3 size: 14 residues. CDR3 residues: CASSIDRSSFEQYF. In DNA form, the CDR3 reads TGTGCCAGTAGTATAGACAGGTCGAGCTTCGAGCAGTACTTC.

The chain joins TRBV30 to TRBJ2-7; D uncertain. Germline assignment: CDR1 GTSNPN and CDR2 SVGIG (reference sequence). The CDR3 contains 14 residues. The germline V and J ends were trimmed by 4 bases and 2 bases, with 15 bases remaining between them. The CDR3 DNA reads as TGTGCCTGGAACCTCAGACGTGGAGCCTACGAGCAGTACTTC. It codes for CAWNLRRGAYEQYF.

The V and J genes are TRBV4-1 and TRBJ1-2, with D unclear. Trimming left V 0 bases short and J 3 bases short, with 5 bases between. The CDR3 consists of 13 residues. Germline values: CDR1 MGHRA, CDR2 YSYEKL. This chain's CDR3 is CASSQDRDYGYTF. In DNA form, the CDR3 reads TGCGCCAGCAGCCAAGATCGAGACTATGGCTACACCTTC.

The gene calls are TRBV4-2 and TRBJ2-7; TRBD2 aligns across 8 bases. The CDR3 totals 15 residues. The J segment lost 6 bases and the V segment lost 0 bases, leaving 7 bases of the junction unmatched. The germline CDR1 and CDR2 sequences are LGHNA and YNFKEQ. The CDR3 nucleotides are TGTGCCAGCAGCCAAGAGGGGGCGGGAGGAAGCGAGCAGTACTTC. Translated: CASSQEGAGGSEQYF.